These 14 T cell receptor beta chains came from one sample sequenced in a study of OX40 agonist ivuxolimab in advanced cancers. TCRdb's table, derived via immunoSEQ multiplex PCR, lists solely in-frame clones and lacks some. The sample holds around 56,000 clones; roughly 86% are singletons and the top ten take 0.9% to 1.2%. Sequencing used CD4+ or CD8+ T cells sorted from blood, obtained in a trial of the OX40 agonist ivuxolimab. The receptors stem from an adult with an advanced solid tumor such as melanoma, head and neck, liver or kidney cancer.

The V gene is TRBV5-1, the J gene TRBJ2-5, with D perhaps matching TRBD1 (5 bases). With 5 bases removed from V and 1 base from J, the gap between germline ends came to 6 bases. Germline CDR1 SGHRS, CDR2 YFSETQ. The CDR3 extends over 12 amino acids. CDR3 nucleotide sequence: TGCGCCAGCAGGGGGCTCCAAGAGACCCAGTACTTC. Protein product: CASRGLQETQYF.

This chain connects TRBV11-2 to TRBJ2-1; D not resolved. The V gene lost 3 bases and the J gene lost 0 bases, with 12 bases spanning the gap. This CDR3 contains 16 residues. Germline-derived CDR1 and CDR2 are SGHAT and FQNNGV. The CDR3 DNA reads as TGTGCCAGCAGCTTTCTTAGACTTAGCTCCTACAATGAGCAGTTCTTC. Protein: CASSFLRLSSYNEQFF.

The CDR3 nucleotides read TGTGCCAGCTCCCTTCACAGGGCTGGGTTTGACACTGAAGCTTTCTTT. This codes for CASSLHRAGFDTEAFF. The V gene is TRBV18, the J gene TRBJ1-1, with D perhaps TRBD1 (6 bases). V was cut by 6 bases and J by 3 bases, with 20 bases left in between. Germline loops: CDR1 KGHSH, CDR2 LQKENI. The length of the CDR3 is 16 residues.

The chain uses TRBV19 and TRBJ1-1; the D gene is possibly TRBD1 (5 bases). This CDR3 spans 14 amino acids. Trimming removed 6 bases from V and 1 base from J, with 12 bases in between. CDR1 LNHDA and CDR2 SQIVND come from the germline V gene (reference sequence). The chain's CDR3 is CASRVQAKNTEAFF. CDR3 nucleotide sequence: TGTGCCAGTAGAGTACAGGCAAAGAACACTGAAGCTTTCTTT.

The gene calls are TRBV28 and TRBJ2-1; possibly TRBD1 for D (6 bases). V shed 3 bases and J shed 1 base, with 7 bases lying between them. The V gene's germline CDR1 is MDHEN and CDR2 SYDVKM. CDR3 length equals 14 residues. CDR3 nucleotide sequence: TGTGCCAGCAGTTTGGGGGCATCCTACAATGAGCAGTTCTTC. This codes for CASSLGASYNEQFF.

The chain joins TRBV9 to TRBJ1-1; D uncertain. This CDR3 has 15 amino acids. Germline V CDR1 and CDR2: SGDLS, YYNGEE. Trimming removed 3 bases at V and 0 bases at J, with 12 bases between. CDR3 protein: CASSESPAVNTEAFF. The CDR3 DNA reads TGTGCCAGCAGCGAATCCCCGGCCGTGAACACTGAAGCTTTCTTT.

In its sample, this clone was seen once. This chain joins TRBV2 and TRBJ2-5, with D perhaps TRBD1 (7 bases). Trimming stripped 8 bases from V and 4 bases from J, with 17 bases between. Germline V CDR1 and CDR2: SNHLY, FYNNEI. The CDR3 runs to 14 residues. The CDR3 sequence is CASGTGEGAETQYF. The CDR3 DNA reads TGTGCCAGCGGGACGGGAGAGGGGGCAGAGACCCAGTACTTC.

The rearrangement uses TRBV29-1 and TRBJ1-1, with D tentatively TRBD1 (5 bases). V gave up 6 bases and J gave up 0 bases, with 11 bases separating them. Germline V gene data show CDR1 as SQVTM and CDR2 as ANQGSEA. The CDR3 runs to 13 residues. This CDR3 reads CSVKGRMNTEAFF. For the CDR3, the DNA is TGCAGCGTAAAGGGGAGGATGAACACTGAAGCTTTCTTT.

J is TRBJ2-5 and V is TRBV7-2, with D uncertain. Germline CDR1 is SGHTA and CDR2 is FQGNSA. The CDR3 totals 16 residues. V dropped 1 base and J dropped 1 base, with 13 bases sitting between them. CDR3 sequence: CASSLDAEKGQETQYF. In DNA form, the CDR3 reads TGTGCCAGCAGCTTAGACGCGGAAAAAGGCCAAGAGACCCAGTACTTC.

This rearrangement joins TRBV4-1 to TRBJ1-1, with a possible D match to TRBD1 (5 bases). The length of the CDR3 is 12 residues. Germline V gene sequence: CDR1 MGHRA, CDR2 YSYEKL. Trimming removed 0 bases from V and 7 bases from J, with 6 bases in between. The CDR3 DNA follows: TGCGCCAGCAGCCAAGATGGGGGTGAAGCTTTCTTT. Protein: CASSQDGGEAFF.

CDR3 coding DNA: TGCAGCGTGGCGACAGGGTCTAATCAGCCCCAGCATTTT. Translating it yields CSVATGSNQPQHF. The chain carries TRBV29-1 and TRBJ1-5; the match to TRBD1 covers 7 bases. The length of the CDR3 is 13 residues. The J segment lost 4 bases and the V segment lost 6 bases, leaving 6 bases of the junction unmatched. Germline CDR1 reads SQVTM; CDR2 reads ANQGSEA.

The CDR3 protein is CASSSRTSGGYEQYF. In nucleotides, the CDR3 is TGTGCCAGCAGCTCCCGGACTAGCGGGGGCTACGAGCAGTACTTC. This sequence joins TRBV7-9 and TRBJ2-7; the match to TRBD2 covers 13 bases. In germline, CDR1 is SEHNR, CDR2 FQNEAQ (reference sequence). CDR3 length equals 15 residues. After removal of 4 bases from V and 3 bases from J, the junction contained 3 bases not matched to a gene.

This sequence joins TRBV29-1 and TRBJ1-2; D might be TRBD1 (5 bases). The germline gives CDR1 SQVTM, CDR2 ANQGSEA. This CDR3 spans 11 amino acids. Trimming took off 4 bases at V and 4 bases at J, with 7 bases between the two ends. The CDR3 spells CSVAGGYGYTF. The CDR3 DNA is TGCAGCGTTGCGGGGGGCTATGGCTACACCTTC.

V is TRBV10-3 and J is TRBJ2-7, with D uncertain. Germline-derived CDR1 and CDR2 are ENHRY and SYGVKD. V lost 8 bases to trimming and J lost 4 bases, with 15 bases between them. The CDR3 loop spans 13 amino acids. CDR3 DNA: TGTGCCATCCGAGCCACTACGGATTACGAGCAGTACTTC. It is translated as CAIRATTDYEQYF.